One and the same sample provided the 31 T cell receptor beta chains below, sequenced in a study of CD8 T cells in ankylosing spondylitis. In TCRdb, the 5' RACE reads were re-called with MiXCR into one record per CDR3 protein. The sample has some 300,000 distinct CDR3 sequences, less than 25% seen once. The sequenced material came from blood, either unsorted or a sorted T cell fraction (not recorded which). These receptor sequences come from a female donor with ankylosing spondylitis or in good health (not recorded which).

This clonotype was found many times. This rearrangement joins TRBV10-3 to TRBJ2-7, with 9 bases identical to TRBD2. Germline values: CDR1 ENHRY, CDR2 SYGVKD. V trimming: 11 bases; J trimming: 0 bases; junction bases outside the gene matches: 20. CDR3 size: 18 residues. CDR3 sequence (DNA): TGTGCCTCGACCCCGGGGAGTAGCGGGAGACTCCCCTCCTACGAGCAGTACTTC. It codes for CASTPGSSGRLPSYEQYF.

The chain recombines TRBV5-5 with TRBJ2-2; TRBD1 matches at 8 bases. Germline V gene lookup returns CDR1 SGHKS and CDR2 YYEKEE (reference sequence). V shed 4 bases, J shed 4 bases, and the junction held 6 bases outside the gene matches. The CDR3 contains 15 residues. CDR3 loop: CASSTGQGVTGELFF. The CDR3 DNA reads TGTGCCAGCAGCACCGGACAGGGAGTCACCGGGGAGCTGTTTTTT.

V and J are TRBV24-1 and TRBJ2-7; TRBD1 agrees at 7 bases. Trimming took 7 bases from V and 4 from J; bases not matched to a gene: 18. The CDR3 is 17 residues long. Germline V CDR1 and CDR2: KGHDR, SFDVKD. The CDR3 sequence is CATRPMGGRQGCYEQYF. The CDR3, as DNA: TGTGCCACCAGACCGATGGGTGGGAGACAGGGTTGTTACGAGCAGTACTTC.

This clonotype was detected once. This chain links TRBV2 with TRBJ1-4, with D unclear. Trimming stripped 8 bases from V and 8 bases from J, with 12 bases between. Germline V gene lookup returns CDR1 SNHLY and CDR2 FYNNEI. This CDR3 contains 12 residues. CDR3 sequence (DNA): TGTGCCAGCCACGGAGTAGGGGAAAAACTGTTTTTT. As protein: CASHGVGEKLFF.

This clonotype was recorded once. The chain uses TRBV7-3 and TRBJ2-1, with TRBD2 matching over 8 bases. Germline V gene data show CDR1 as SGHTA and CDR2 as FQGTGA. Trimming cost V 4 bases and J 5 bases; bases outside gene matches: 19. This CDR3 is built from 19 residues. The CDR3 spells CASSSRGGVVAGINNEQFF. The CDR3 coding sequence is TGTGCCAGCAGCTCCCGGGGGGGGGTAGTAGCGGGCATTAACAATGAGCAGTTCTTC.

This chain joins TRBV6-5 and TRBJ2-7; 10 positions agree with TRBD1. CDR3 length equals 11 residues. Germline V gene lookup returns CDR1 MNHEY and CDR2 SVGAGI. J was trimmed by 6 bases and V by 8 bases; bases with no gene match: 1. In nucleotides, the CDR3 is TGTGCCAGCCGGGACAGGGGCGAGCAGTACTTC. Amino acid sequence: CASRDRGEQYF.

This clonotype was counted only a few times. The chain employs TRBV7-9 and TRBJ2-5; 14 nucleotides align to TRBD2. The CDR3 spans 17 residues. Germline V gene lookup returns CDR1 SEHNR and CDR2 FQNEAQ (reference sequence). Germline trimming cut 5 bases from V and 5 bases from J; bases unmatched to any gene: 10. The CDR3 loop reads CASSPPGLAGVGETQYF. Here the CDR3 DNA reads TGTGCCAGCAGCCCCCCGGGACTAGCGGGAGTCGGGGAGACCCAGTACTTC.

V gene TRBV6-4 combines with J gene TRBJ1-5; D may be TRBD1 (6 bases). This CDR3 has 19 amino acids. Between the trimmed V and J ends, which lost 4 bases and 0 bases, there was a span of 22 bases. Germline CDR1 and CDR2: MRHNA and SNTAGT. The CDR3 nucleotides are TGTGCCAGCAGTGCACCCGATCAGGGGTCATTCTATAGCAATCAGCCCCAGCATTTT. It translates to CASSAPDQGSFYSNQPQHF.

This clonotype was seen repeatedly, ten times or more. The V and J genes are TRBV20-1 and TRBJ2-3; 10 bases align to TRBD2. J gave up 1 base and V 3 bases, and 7 bases lay outside the gene matches. Per the germline V gene, CDR1 is DFQATT and CDR2 is SNEGSKA (reference sequence). The CDR3 has 16 amino acids. CDR3 sequence: CSASNTGTSGTDTQYF. The CDR3 DNA sequence: TGCAGTGCTAGTAATACCGGGACTAGCGGCACAGATACGCAGTATTTT.

The chain recombines TRBV2 with TRBJ2-7; 12 bases align to TRBD2. With 11 bases clipped from V and 3 bases from J, the junction kept 17 bases outside the gene matches. Germline V gene sequence: CDR1 SNHLY, CDR2 FYNNEI. There are 17 residues in the CDR3. In nucleotides, the CDR3 is TGTGCCGTCCCTAAGTCCCGGACTAGCGGGATTTTCTACGAGCAGTACTTC. Amino acid sequence: CAVPKSRTSGIFYEQYF.

The rearrangement joins TRBV5-1 to TRBJ2-5; TRBD2 matches at 7 bases. Germline-derived CDR1 and CDR2 are SGHRS and YFSETQ. The J segment lost 0 bases and the V segment lost 3 bases, leaving 11 bases of the junction unmatched. The CDR3 runs to 17 residues. CDR3: CASSSLGGEGHQETQYF. Written as DNA, the CDR3 is TGCGCCAGCAGCTCACTTGGGGGGGAGGGTCACCAAGAGACCCAGTACTTC.

This rearrangement joins TRBV5-1 to TRBJ2-7; tentatively, D is TRBD2 (5 bases). Germline V lookup: CDR1 SGHRS, CDR2 YFSETQ. The V and J ends lost 2 bases and 6 bases respectively, with 12 bases between them. The CDR3 contains 13 residues. The CDR3 loop is CASSFEGRVEQYF. The DNA of the CDR3 is TGCGCCAGCAGCTTTGAGGGCCGTGTCGAGCAGTACTTC.

The V and J genes are TRBV19 and TRBJ2-7; 9 bases are shared with TRBD1. Germline V CDR1 and CDR2: LNHDA, SQIVND (reference sequence). Trimming took 6 bases from V and 2 from J; bases not matched to a gene: 8. The CDR3 is made up of 15 amino acids. The CDR3 reads CASREGGTGTYEQYF. The DNA for the CDR3 is TGTGCCAGTAGGGAAGGGGGGACAGGGACCTACGAGCAGTACTTC.

The genes are TRBV19 and TRBJ2-7; no clear D gene. With 0 bases removed from V and 2 bases from J, the gap between germline ends came to 8 bases. Germline loops: CDR1 LNHDA, CDR2 SQIVND (reference sequence). The CDR3 extends over 14 amino acids. For the CDR3, the DNA is TGTGCCAGTAGTATAGAGGCTGGACCCTACGAGCAGTACTTC. Translated: CASSIEAGPYEQYF.

This chain joins TRBV6-2 or TRBV6-3 and TRBJ2-1; D not resolved. The V gene's germline CDR1 is MNHEY and CDR2 SVGEGT. V lost 8 bases, J lost 1 base, and 15 bases lay in between. The CDR3 loop spans 15 amino acids. The CDR3 sequence is CASSSTSPSYNEQFF. The CDR3 DNA reads TGTGCCAGCTCCTCGACCTCCCCATCCTACAATGAGCAGTTCTTC.

This clonotype was seen ten or more times. V is TRBV7-6 and J is TRBJ1-1; perhaps TRBD1 as D (6 bases). Germline V gene data show CDR1 as SGHVS and CDR2 as FNYEAQ. Trimming took 10 bases from V and 2 from J, leaving 14 bases between them. There are 13 residues in the CDR3. The CDR3 DNA reads as TGTGCCACCTCAAGGGGGGCTAACACTGAAGCTTTCTTT. Its translation: CATSRGANTEAFF.

The J gene is TRBJ2-7, the V gene TRBV7-9, with 10 bases aligning to TRBD2. This CDR3 region has 16 residues. V was pared by 3 bases and J by 2 bases, with 7 bases of the junction left unmatched. CDR1 SEHNR and CDR2 FQNEAQ come from the germline V gene (reference sequence). In DNA form, the CDR3 reads TGTGCCAGCAGCTTGGCTAGCGGGAGATCTGCCTACGAGCAGTACTTC. Translating gives CASSLASGRSAYEQYF.

This sequence joins TRBV5-1 and TRBJ2-3, with 8 bases aligning to TRBD1. The CDR3 has 14 residues. Trimming took 2 bases from V and 6 from J; bases not matched to a gene: 5. CDR1 is SGHRS, CDR2 YFSETQ, per germline. The DNA for the CDR3 is TGCGCCAGCAGCTTACCCCAGGGGGCCGATACGCAGTATTTT. Amino acid sequence: CASSLPQGADTQYF.

In this sample, this clonotype turned up a few times. V usage is TRBV3-1 and J usage is TRBJ1-2; no reliable D call. The CDR3 covers 13 residues. Germline V gene lookup returns CDR1 LGHDT and CDR2 YNNKEL (reference sequence). V lost 4 bases and J lost 3, with 9 bases in between. As DNA, the CDR3 is TGTGCCAGCAGCCCTGGGGTGGACTATGGCTACACCTTC. Translated, it gives CASSPGVDYGYTF.

The chain has TRBV7-3 and TRBJ2-1; 16 nucleotides line up with TRBD2. There are 18 residues in the CDR3. Germline CDR1 SGHTA, CDR2 FQGTGA. V gave up 1 base and J gave up 9 bases; unmatched junction bases: 9. The CDR3 nucleotides are TGTGCCAGCAGCTTAAATGAGTTTGGGACTAGCGGGAGGGGTGAGCAGTTCTTC. Protein sequence: CASSLNEFGTSGRGEQFF.

V usage is TRBV10-3 and J usage is TRBJ1-5; D gene ambiguous. V shed 0 bases and J shed 8 bases, with 5 bases lying between them. This CDR3 contains 12 residues. Looked up from germline, CDR1 is ENHRY and CDR2 is SYGVKD. The CDR3 DNA sequence: TGTGCCATCAGTGAGTCATCGGAGCCCCAGCATTTT. Translating gives CAISESSEPQHF.

The table lists this clonotype with a few counts. Here the CDR3 DNA reads TGTGCCAGCAGTTACGTTCGGCAGGGTGGAGACTACACCTTC. It is translated as CASSYVRQGGDYTF. The chain recombines TRBV6-5 with TRBJ1-2, with a weak D call TRBD1 (5 bases). Between the trimmed V and J ends, which lost 2 bases and 10 bases, there was a span of 17 bases. This CDR3 region has 14 residues. Germline CDR1 reads MNHEY; CDR2 reads SVGAGI.

This clonotype was observed a few times. V gene TRBV3-1 combines with J gene TRBJ2-4; D is unclear. Germline CDR1 reads LGHDT; CDR2 reads YNNKEL (reference sequence). The CDR3 loop spans 13 amino acids. Trimming took 2 bases from V and 7 from J, leaving 9 bases between them. CDR3 loop: CASSQLVGNIQYF. The CDR3 coding sequence is TGTGCCAGCAGCCAACTCGTGGGTAACATTCAGTACTTC.

V usage is TRBV12-3 or TRBV12-4 and J usage is TRBJ1-4, with D hard to call. Trimming stripped 5 bases from V and 0 bases from J, with 10 bases between. CDR3 length: 15 amino acids. The CDR3 nucleotides are TGTGCCAGCAGTGACCGGACCGCAACTAATGAAAAACTGTTTTTT. Translation gives CASSDRTATNEKLFF.

This clonotype was observed many times. The rearrangement links TRBV20-1 to TRBJ2-1, with TRBD2 matching over 7 bases. There are 13 residues in the CDR3. CDR1 and CDR2 (germline): DFQATT, SNEGSKA (reference sequence). Trimming took 0 bases from V and 12 from J; bases not matched to a gene: 8. CDR3 sequence: CSAREPLGLGQFF. The CDR3 coding sequence is TGCAGTGCTAGAGAGCCTCTCGGACTAGGGCAGTTCTTC.

The chain joins TRBV7-2 to TRBJ2-2; 10 positions match TRBD2. Germline lookup yields CDR1 SGHTA and CDR2 FQGNSA. This CDR3 spans 18 amino acids. Unmatched junction bases numbered 12, after V lost 0 bases and J lost 8 bases. The CDR3 DNA reads TGTGCCAGCAGCTTAGCGGGACTAGCGAACCTAAATAGTGGGGAGCTGTTTTTT. It is translated as CASSLAGLANLNSGELFF.

The chain combines TRBV20-1 with TRBJ2-7; D may match TRBD1 or TRBD2 (5 bases each). Trimming removed 7 bases from V and 0 bases from J, with 16 bases in between. Per germline, CDR1 DFQATT and CDR2 SNEGSKA (reference sequence). The CDR3 is 14 residues long. The CDR3 region is CSGTGGGNSYEQYF. The CDR3, as DNA: TGCAGTGGAACCGGTGGGGGAAACTCCTACGAGCAGTACTTC.

Many counts were recorded for this clonotype. CDR3 nucleotides: TGTGCCAGCATGAGGTACAATGAGCAGTTCTTC. Amino acid sequence: CASMRYNEQFF. V and J are TRBV6-5 and TRBJ2-1; D not certain. The germline V and J ends were trimmed by 7 bases and 4 bases, with 5 bases remaining between them. Germline V gene data show CDR1 as MNHEY and CDR2 as SVGAGI. CDR3 length: 11 residues.

The V and J genes are TRBV18 and TRBJ2-3, with D tentatively TRBD2 (5 bases). CDR1 and CDR2 from the germline V gene are KGHSH and LQKENI. The V end was cut by 3 bases, the J end by 3 bases, with 13 bases between. The CDR3 has 15 amino acids. This CDR3 reads CASSPGWEMTDTQYF. In nucleotides, the CDR3 is TGTGCCAGCTCACCTGGGTGGGAGATGACAGATACGCAGTATTTT.

The rearrangement links TRBV7-9 to TRBJ2-4, with TRBD1 matching over 8 bases. Germline V CDR1 and CDR2: SEHNR, FQNEAQ (reference sequence). Unmatched junction bases numbered 8, after V lost 5 bases and J lost 8 bases. This CDR3 region has 14 residues. CDR3 DNA: TGTGCCAGCAGCAAGACAGGGGAAGTTGACATTCAGTACTTC. It specifies CASSKTGEVDIQYF.

This clonotype was counted a few times. The chain is built from TRBV4-2 and TRBJ1-6; D perhaps matches TRBD1 (5 bases). With 0 bases removed from V and 16 bases from J, the gap between germline ends came to 13 bases. Germline CDR1 LGHNA, CDR2 YNFKEQ. This CDR3 region has 13 residues. The CDR3 DNA is TGTGCCAGCAGCCAAGATAGGGACCTTGAGCTCCACTTT. Translated, it gives CASSQDRDLELHF.